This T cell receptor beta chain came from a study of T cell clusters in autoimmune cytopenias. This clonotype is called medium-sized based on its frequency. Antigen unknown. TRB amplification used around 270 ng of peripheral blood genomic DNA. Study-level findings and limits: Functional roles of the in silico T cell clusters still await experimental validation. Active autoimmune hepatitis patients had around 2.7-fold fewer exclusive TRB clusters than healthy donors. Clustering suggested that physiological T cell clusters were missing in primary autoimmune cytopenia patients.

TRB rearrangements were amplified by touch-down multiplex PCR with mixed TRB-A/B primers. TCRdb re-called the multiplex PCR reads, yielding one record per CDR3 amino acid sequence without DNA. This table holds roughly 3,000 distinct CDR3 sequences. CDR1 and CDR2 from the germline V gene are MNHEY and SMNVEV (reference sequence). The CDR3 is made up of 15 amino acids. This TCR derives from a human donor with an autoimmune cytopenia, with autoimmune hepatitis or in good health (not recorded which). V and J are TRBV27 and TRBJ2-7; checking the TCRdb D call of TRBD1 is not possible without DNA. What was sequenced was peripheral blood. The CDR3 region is CASSPRTGFSYEQYF.